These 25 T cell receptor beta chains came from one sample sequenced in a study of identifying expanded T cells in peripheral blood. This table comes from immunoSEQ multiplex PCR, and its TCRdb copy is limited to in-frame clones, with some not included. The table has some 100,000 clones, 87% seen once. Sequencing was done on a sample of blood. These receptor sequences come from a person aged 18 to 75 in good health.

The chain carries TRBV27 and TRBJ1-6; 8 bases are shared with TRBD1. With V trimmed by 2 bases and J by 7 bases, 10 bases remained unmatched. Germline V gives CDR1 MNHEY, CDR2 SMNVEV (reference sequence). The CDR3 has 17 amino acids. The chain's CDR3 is CASSLTGTGGYNSPLHF. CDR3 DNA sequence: TGTGCCAGCAGTTTAACCGGGACAGGAGGATACAATTCACCCCTCCACTTT.

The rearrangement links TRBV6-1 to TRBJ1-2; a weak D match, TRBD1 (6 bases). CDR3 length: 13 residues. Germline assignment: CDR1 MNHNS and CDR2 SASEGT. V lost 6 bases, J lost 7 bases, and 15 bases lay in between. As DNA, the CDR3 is TGTGCCAGCAGGAACCCTCCAGGGGTTGGCTACACCTTC. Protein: CASRNPPGVGYTF.

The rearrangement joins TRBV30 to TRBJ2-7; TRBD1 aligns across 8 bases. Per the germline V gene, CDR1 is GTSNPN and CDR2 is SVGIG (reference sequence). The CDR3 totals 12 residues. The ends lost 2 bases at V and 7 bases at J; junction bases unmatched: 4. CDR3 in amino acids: CAWSQGAYEQYF. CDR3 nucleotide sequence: TGTGCCTGGAGTCAGGGGGCATATGAGCAGTACTTC.

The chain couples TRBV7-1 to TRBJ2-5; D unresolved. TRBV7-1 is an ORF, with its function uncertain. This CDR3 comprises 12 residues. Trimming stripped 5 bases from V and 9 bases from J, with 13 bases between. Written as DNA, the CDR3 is TGTGCCAGCAGCGGAACACTTGGCGCCCAGTACTTC. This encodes CASSGTLGAQYF.

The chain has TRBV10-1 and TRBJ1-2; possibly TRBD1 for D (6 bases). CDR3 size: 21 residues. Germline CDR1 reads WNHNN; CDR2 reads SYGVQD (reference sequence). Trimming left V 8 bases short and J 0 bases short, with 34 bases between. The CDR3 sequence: CASSHPPKSNRARQANYGYTF. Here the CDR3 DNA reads TGCGCCAGCTCCCACCCCCCAAAGTCCAACAGGGCGCGTCAAGCTAACTATGGCTACACCTTC.

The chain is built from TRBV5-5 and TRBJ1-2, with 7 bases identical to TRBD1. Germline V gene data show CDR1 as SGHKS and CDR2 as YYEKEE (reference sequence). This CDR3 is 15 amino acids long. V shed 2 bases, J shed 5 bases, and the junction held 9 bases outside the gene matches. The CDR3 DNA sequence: TGTGCCAGCAGCTTCTTAAGGACAGGCTTATATGGCTACACCTTC. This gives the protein CASSFLRTGLYGYTF.

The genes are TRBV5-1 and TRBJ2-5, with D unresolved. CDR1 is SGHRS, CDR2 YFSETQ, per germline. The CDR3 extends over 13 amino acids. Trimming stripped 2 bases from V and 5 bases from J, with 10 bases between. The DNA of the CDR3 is TGCGCCAGCAGCTTCGGGCCGAAGGAGACCCAGTACTTC. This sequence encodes CASSFGPKETQYF.

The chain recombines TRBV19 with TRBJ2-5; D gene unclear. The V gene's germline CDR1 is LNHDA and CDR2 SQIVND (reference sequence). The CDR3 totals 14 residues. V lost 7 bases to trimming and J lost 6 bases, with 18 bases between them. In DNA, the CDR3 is TGTGCCAGTACCGGTCGTGCCCCTCAAAAGACCCAGTACTTC. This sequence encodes CASTGRAPQKTQYF.

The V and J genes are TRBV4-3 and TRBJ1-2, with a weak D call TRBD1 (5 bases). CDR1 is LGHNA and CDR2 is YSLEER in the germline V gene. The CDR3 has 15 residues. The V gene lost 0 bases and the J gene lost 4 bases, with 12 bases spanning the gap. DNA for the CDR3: TGCGCCAGCAGCCAAGATCGAGGGGACCTCTATGGCTACACCTTC. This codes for CASSQDRGDLYGYTF.

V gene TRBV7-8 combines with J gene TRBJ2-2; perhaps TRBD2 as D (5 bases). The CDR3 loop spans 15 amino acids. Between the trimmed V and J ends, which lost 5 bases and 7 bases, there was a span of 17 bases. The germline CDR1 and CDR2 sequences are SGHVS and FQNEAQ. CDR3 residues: CASSGDVGRSGELFF. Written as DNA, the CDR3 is TGTGCCAGCAGCGGCGACGTTGGGAGAAGCGGGGAGCTGTTTTTT.

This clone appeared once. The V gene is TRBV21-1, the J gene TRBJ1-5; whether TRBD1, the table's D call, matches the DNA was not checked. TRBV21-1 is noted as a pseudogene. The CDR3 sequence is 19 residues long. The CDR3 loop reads CASSAFLRGFITGNQPQHF. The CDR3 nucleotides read TGTGCCAGCAGCGCCTTTCTAAGGGGGTTCATTACGGGCAATCAGCCCCAGCATTTT.

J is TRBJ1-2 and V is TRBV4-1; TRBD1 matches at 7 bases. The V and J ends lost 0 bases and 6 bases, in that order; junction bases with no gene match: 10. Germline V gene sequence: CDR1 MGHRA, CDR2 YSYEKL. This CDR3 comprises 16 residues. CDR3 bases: TGCGCCAGCAGCCAAGATGGAAACAGGGGTTTTGATGGCTACACCTTC. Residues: CASSQDGNRGFDGYTF.

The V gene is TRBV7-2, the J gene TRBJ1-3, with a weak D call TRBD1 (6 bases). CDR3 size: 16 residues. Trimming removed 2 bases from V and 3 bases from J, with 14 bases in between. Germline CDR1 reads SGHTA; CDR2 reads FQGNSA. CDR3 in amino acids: CASSLNSGTYGNTIYF. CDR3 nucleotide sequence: TGTGCCAGCAGCTTAAATTCTGGGACATATGGAAACACCATATATTTT. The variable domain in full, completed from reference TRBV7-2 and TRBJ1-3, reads GAGVSQSPSNKVTEKGKDVELRCDPISGHTALYWYRQSLGQGLEFLIYFQGNSAPDKSGLPSDRFSAERTGGSVSTLTIQRTQQEDSAVYLCASSLNSGTYGNTIYFGEGSWLTVV.

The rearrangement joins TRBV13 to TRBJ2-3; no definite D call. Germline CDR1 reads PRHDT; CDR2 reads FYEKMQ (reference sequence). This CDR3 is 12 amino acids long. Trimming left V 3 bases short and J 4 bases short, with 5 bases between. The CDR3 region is CASSFQADTQYF. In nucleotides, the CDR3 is TGTGCCAGCAGCTTCCAAGCAGATACGCAGTATTTT.

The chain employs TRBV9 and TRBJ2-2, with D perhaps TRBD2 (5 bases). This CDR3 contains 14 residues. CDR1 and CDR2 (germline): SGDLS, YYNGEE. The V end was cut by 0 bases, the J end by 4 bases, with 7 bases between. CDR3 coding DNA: TGTGCCAGCAGCGTAGTAGGGAGCACCGGGGAGCTGTTTTTT. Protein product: CASSVVGSTGELFF.

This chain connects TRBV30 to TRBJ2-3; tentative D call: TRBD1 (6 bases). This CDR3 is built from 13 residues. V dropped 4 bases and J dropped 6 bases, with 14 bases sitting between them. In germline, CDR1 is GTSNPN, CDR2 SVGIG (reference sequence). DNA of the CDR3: TGTGCCTGGACAGGGGTCTCTCGGGATACGCAGTATTTT. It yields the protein CAWTGVSRDTQYF.

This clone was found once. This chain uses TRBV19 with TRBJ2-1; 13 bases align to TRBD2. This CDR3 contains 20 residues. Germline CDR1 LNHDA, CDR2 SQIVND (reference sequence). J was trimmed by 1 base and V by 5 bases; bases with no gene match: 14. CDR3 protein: CASSPKLAGGPRASYNEQFF. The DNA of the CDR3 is TGTGCCAGTAGTCCGAAACTAGCGGGGGGGCCTCGGGCGTCCTACAATGAGCAGTTCTTC.

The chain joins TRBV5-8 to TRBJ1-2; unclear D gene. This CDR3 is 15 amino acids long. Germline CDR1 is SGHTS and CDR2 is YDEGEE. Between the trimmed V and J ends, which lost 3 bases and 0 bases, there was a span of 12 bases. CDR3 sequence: CASSYRTRPNYGYTF. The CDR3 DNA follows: TGTGCCAGCAGCTATCGGACCCGACCTAACTATGGCTACACCTTC. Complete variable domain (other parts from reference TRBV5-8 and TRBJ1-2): EAGVTQSPTHLIKTRGQQATLRCSPISGHTSVYWYQQALGLGLQFLLWYDEGEERNRGNFPPRFSGRQFPNYSSELNVNALELEDSALYLCASSYRTRPNYGYTFGSGTRLTVV.

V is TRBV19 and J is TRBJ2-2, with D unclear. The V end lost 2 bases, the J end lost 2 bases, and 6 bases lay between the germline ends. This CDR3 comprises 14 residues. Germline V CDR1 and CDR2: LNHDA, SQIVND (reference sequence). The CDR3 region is CASSIWQNTGELFF. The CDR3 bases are TGTGCCAGTAGTATATGGCAAAACACCGGGGAGCTGTTTTTT.

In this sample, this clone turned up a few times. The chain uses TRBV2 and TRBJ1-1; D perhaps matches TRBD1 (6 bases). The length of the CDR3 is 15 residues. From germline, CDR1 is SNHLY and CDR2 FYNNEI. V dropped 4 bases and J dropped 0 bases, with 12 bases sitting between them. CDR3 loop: CASSGGGPMNTEAFF. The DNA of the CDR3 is TGTGCCAGCAGTGGCGGGGGCCCCATGAACACTGAAGCTTTCTTT.

The CDR3 sequence: CASSSRSGAVAENSPLHF. CDR3 in DNA: TGTGCCAGCAGCTCCCGAAGTGGGGCGGTCGCCGAAAATTCACCCCTCCACTTT. The V call is TRBV9, the J call TRBJ1-6, with D possibly being TRBD1 (5 bases). Trimming took 4 bases from V and 7 from J, leaving 24 bases between them. The CDR3 length is 18 residues. CDR1 is SGDLS and CDR2 is YYNGEE in the germline V gene. The variable domain in full, completed from reference TRBV9 and TRBJ1-6, reads DSGVTQTPKHLITATGQRVTLRCSPRSGDLSVYWYQQSLDQGLQFLIQYYNGEERAKGNILERFSAQQFPDLHSELNLSSLELGDSALYFCASSSRSGAVAENSPLHFGNGTRLTVT.

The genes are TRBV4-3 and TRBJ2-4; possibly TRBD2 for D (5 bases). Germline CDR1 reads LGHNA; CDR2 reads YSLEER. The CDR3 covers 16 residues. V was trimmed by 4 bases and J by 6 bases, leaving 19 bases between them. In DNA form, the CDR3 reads TGCGCCAGCAGCCCCTCTGACGACCAAGGAGGAAACATTCAGTACTTC. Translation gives CASSPSDDQGGNIQYF.

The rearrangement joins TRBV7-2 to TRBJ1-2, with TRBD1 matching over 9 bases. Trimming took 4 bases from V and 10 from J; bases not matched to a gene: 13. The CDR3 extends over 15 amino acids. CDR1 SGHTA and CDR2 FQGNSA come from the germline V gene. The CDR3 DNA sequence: TGTGCCAGCAGCTACCAAACAGGGGGCGTGTTCGCCTACACCTTC. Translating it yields CASSYQTGGVFAYTF.

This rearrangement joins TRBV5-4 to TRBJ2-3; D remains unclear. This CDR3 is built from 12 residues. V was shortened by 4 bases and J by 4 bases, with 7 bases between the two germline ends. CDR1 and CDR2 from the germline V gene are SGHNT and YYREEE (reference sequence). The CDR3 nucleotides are TGTGCCAGCAGCCCTCGCTCAGATACGCAGTATTTT. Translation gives CASSPRSDTQYF.

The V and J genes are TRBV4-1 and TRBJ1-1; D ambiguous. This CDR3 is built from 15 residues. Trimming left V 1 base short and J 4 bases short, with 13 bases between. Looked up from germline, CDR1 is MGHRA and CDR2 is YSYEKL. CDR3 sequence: CASSQVPGFGTEAFF. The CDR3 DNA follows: TGCGCCAGCAGCCAAGTTCCCGGGTTTGGCACTGAAGCTTTCTTT.